The clone carrying this TCR beta chain showed up just a few times. Its antigen remains unknown. Histologic diagnosis was independently verified by two lung pathologists. The method was immunoSEQ multiplex PCR; TCRdb's version includes in-frame clones alone and lacks a portion of them. The table records more than 6,500 clones, under 75% of them present only once. Germline V gene sequence: CDR1 GTSNPN, CDR2 SVGIG (reference sequence). After removal of 5 bases from V and 5 bases from J, the junction contained 11 bases not matched to a gene. The CDR3 loop spans 15 amino acids. This sample was included in a study of immune evolution from preneoplasia to lung adenocarcinoma. Study overall: HLA loss of heterozygosity: about 7% AIS, under 19% MIA, around 35% ADC, none AAH.

General study points: Top clone frequencies peaked in normal lung, apparently declining through invasive adenocarcinoma. Later-stage lesions appeared to have more T cells, more diversity, less clonality.

V and J are TRBV30 and TRBJ2-2; 7 nucleotides align to TRBD1. Source material: FFPE atypical adenomatous hyperplasia tissue from the lung. As to subset: atypical adenomatous hyperplasia (AAH), lung preneoplasia. The clonotype originates from a donor aged 70 or older with lung adenocarcinoma. Some clones in this sample may be carry-over from other donors' samples. The CDR3 loop is CAWHTGQTTTGELFF. The DNA for the CDR3 is TGTGCCTGGCACACGGGACAGACCACTACCGGGGAGCTGTTTTTT.